A selection of T cell receptor beta chains follows, all from one sample in a study of sequential checkpoint blockade in melanoma. Here immunoSEQ multiplex PCR was the method, and the copy in TCRdb shows in-frame clones only, minus some. The sample has around 1,700 clones, roughly a quarter seen once. The input for sequencing was tumor tissue (inferred from file names), taken from a patient given nivolumab and ipilimumab in sequence. The receptors were sampled from a human donor with melanoma. CDR3s include the opening cysteine and the closing phenylalanine or tryptophan. Fields, in order: V gene, J gene, D gene, clone size, CDR3 protein, CDR3 DNA. The D gene is left open where the match is weak. Size tells how often a clone was seen (once, few, many) or the class of an expanded clone, and some rows leave it out.

V gene: TRBV4-1
J gene: TRBJ1-1
D gene: TRBD1
clone size: few
CDR3 protein: CASSIGQGDTEAFF
CDR3 DNA: TGCGCCAGCAGCATCGGACAGGGGGATACTGAAGCTTTCTTT

V gene: TRBV19
J gene: TRBJ2-1
D gene: TRBD1
clone size: few
CDR3 protein: CASGQGNYNEQFF
CDR3 DNA: TGTGCCAGCGGACAGGGGAACTACAATGAGCAGTTCTTC

V gene: TRBV11-3
J gene: TRBJ1-1
D gene: -
clone size: few
CDR3 protein: CASSLDRLMNTEAFF
CDR3 DNA: TGTGCCAGCAGCTTAGACAGGCTGATGAACACTGAAGCTTTCTTT

V gene: TRBV4-1
J gene: TRBJ2-5
D gene: -
clone size: few
CDR3 protein: CASSQDLGARGETQYF
CDR3 DNA: TGCGCCAGCAGCCAAGATTTAGGGGCAAGAGGGGAGACCCAGTACTTC

V gene: TRBV18
J gene: TRBJ2-7
D gene: TRBD1
clone size: -
CDR3 protein: CASSPDRALAYEQYF
CDR3 DNA: TGTGCCAGCTCACCCGACAGGGCCCTTGCCTACGAGCAGTACTTC

V gene: TRBV4-1
J gene: TRBJ1-6
D gene: -
clone size: few
CDR3 protein: CASSQETARSLHF
CDR3 DNA: TGCGCCAGCAGCCAAGAAACGGCTCGGTCCCTCCACTTT

V gene: TRBV6-7
J gene: TRBJ2-7
D gene: -
clone size: few
CDR3 protein: CASSPAIEQYF
CDR3 DNA: TGTGCCAGCAGCCCCGCTATCGAGCAGTACTTC

V gene: TRBV15
J gene: TRBJ2-5
D gene: -
clone size: few
CDR3 protein: CATSRDRPTRGETQYF
CDR3 DNA: TGTGCCACCAGCAGAGATCGTCCAACCCGAGGGGAGACCCAGTACTTC

V gene: TRBV23-1
J gene: TRBJ2-1
D gene: TRBD2
clone size: -
CDR3 protein: CASRRELDPGNEQFF
CDR3 DNA: TGCGCCAGCAGGCGGGAGCTAGACCCTGGCAATGAGCAGTTCTTC

V gene: TRBV18
J gene: TRBJ1-5
D gene: TRBD1
clone size: -
CDR3 protein: CATSGQDNQPQHF
CDR3 DNA: TGTGCCACCTCGGGACAGGACAATCAGCCCCAGCATTTT

V gene: TRBV6-1
J gene: TRBJ1-2
D gene: -
clone size: few
CDR3 protein: CASSEGGAYYGYTF
CDR3 DNA: TGTGCCAGCAGTGAAGGAGGGGCATACTATGGCTACACCTTC

V gene: TRBV18
J gene: TRBJ2-7
D gene: TRBD1
clone size: -
CDR3 protein: CASSPGRTGKAYEQYF
CDR3 DNA: TGTGCCAGCTCACCAGGGAGGACAGGGAAGGCCTACGAGCAGTACTTC

V gene: TRBV7-7
J gene: TRBJ2-3
D gene: TRBD1
clone size: few
CDR3 protein: CASSQGTGSAVGHTQYF
CDR3 DNA: TGTGCCAGCAGCCAAGGGACAGGGAGCGCGGTGGGTCATACGCAGTATTTT

V gene: TRBV15
J gene: TRBJ1-6
D gene: TRBD1
clone size: -
CDR3 protein: CATSGGSQGNSPLHF
CDR3 DNA: TGTGCCACCAGCGGGGGTTCACAGGGGAATTCACCCCTCCACTTT

V gene: TRBV6-7
J gene: TRBJ2-2
D gene: -
clone size: few
CDR3 protein: CASRLAENTGELFF
CDR3 DNA: TGTGCCAGCAGACTAGCTGAGAACACCGGGGAGCTGTTTTTT

V gene: TRBV6-8
J gene: TRBJ1-5
D gene: TRBD1
clone size: -
CDR3 protein: CASSYTPGTGGVLDNQPQHF
CDR3 DNA: TGTGCCAGCAGTTACACACCCGGGACAGGGGGCGTTCTAGACAATCAGCCCCAGCATTTT

V gene: TRBV15
J gene: TRBJ2-1
D gene: TRBD2
clone size: few
CDR3 protein: CATEGLAGGPRYNEQFF
CDR3 DNA: TGTGCCACCGAGGGGCTAGCGGGGGGGCCTCGATACAATGAGCAGTTCTTC

V gene: TRBV19
J gene: TRBJ2-7
D gene: TRBD2
clone size: -
CDR3 protein: CASSQTSGGDYEQYF
CDR3 DNA: TGTGCCAGTAGTCAGACTAGCGGGGGCGATTACGAGCAGTACTTC

V gene: TRBV11-3
J gene: TRBJ1-6
D gene: -
clone size: few
CDR3 protein: CASSLLDPGAANSPLHF
CDR3 DNA: TGTGCCAGCAGCCTATTGGATCCGGGGGCGGCTAATTCACCCCTCCACTTT

V gene: TRBV5-1
J gene: TRBJ1-6
D gene: -
clone size: -
CDR3 protein: CASSPHPIDNSPLHF
CDR3 DNA: TGCGCCAGCAGCCCTCATCCAATCGATAATTCACCCCTCCACTTT

V gene: TRBV11-3
J gene: TRBJ2-2
D gene: -
clone size: few
CDR3 protein: CASSSMGRGRGTGELFF
CDR3 DNA: TGTGCCAGCAGCTCAATGGGGAGGGGGCGAGGCACCGGGGAGCTGTTTTTT

V gene: TRBV28
J gene: TRBJ1-5
D gene: TRBD1
clone size: -
CDR3 protein: CASSLRDRYYSNQPQHF
CDR3 DNA: TGTGCCAGCAGTCTCCGGGACAGGTACTATAGCAATCAGCCCCAGCATTTT

V gene: TRBV6-1
J gene: TRBJ2-7
D gene: -
clone size: -
CDR3 protein: CASSEVLGGYEQYF
CDR3 DNA: TGTGCCAGCAGTGAAGTCCTAGGGGGGTACGAGCAGTACTTC

V gene: TRBV29-1
J gene: TRBJ1-2
D gene: TRBD1
clone size: -
CDR3 protein: CSVEDTGENYGYTF
CDR3 DNA: TGCAGCGTTGAAGATACAGGGGAAAACTATGGCTACACCTTC

V gene: TRBV29-1
J gene: TRBJ2-4
D gene: -
clone size: -
CDR3 protein: CSVLTGEDGIGNIQYF
CDR3 DNA: TGCAGCGTGCTAACAGGGGAGGACGGGATCGGGAACATTCAGTACTTC

V gene: TRBV11-3
J gene: TRBJ1-4
D gene: TRBD1
clone size: medium-sized
CDR3 protein: CASSLVGQGNEKLFF
CDR3 DNA: TGTGCCAGCAGCTTGGTGGGACAGGGGAATGAAAAACTGTTTTTT

V gene: TRBV6-8
J gene: TRBJ1-2
D gene: TRBD1
clone size: few
CDR3 protein: CASSLSGGEIYGYTF
CDR3 DNA: TGTGCCAGCAGTCTTTCAGGGGGTGAGATCTATGGCTACACCTTC

V gene: TRBV11-3
J gene: TRBJ2-1
D gene: TRBD2
clone size: medium-sized
CDR3 protein: CASSFSPAGGSSYNEQFF
CDR3 DNA: TGTGCCAGCAGCTTTAGTCCAGCGGGGGGGTCCTCCTACAATGAGCAGTTCTTC

V gene: TRBV6-8
J gene: TRBJ1-1
D gene: TRBD1
clone size: -
CDR3 protein: CASSYTDRGWVTEAFF
CDR3 DNA: TGTGCCAGCAGTTATACCGACAGGGGGTGGGTCACTGAAGCTTTCTTT

V gene: TRBV12-5
J gene: TRBJ1-6
D gene: -
clone size: few
CDR3 protein: CASGLGRNSPLHF
CDR3 DNA: TGTGCTAGTGGTTTGGGACGAAATTCACCCCTCCACTTT

V gene: TRBV11-3
J gene: TRBJ1-6
D gene: -
clone size: few
CDR3 protein: CASSLDFQLPLLHF
CDR3 DNA: TGTGCCAGCAGCTTAGATTTCCAGCTCCCTCTCCTCCACTTT